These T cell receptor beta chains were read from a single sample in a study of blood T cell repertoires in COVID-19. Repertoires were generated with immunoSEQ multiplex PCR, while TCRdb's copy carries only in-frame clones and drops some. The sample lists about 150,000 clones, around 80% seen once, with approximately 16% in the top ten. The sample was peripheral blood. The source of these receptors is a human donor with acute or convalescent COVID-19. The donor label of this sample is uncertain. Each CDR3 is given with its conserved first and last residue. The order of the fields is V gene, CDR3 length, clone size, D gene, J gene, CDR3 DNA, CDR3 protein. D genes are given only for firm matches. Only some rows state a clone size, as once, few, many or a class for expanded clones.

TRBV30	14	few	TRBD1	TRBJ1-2	TGTGCCTGGGGGCTACAGGGGGCGCGATCTGGCTACACCTTC	CAWGLQGARSGYTF
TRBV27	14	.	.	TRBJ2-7	TGTGCCAGCAGTTTATTGGGGGGTCCCTACGAGCAGTACTTC	CASSLLGGPYEQYF
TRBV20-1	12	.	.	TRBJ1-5	TGCAGTGCTAGTCCAGGGCCCGGGCCCCAGCATTTT	CSASPGPGPQHF
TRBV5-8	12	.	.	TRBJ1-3	TGTGCCAGCAGCTCAGCTGGAAACACCATATATTTT	CASSSAGNTIYF
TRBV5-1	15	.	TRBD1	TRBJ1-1	TGCGCCAGCAGCTTGGCTTCGGACAGGTCCTCTGAAGCTTTCTTT	CASSLASDRSSEAFF
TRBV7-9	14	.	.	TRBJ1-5	TGTGCCAGCAGCTTTACAGGTTACAATCAGCCCCAGCATTTT	CASSFTGYNQPQHF
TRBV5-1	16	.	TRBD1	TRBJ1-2	TGCGCCAGCAGCTTGGGGACAGGGCCCCACAACTATGGCTACACCTTC	CASSLGTGPHNYGYTF
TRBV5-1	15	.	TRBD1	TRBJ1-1	TGCGCCAGCAGCTTGGAGGGGGCGAGGGACACTGAAGCTTTCTTT	CASSLEGARDTEAFF
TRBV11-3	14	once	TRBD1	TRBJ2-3	TGTGCCAGCAGCACTCGGACAGGGGGCGATACGCAGTATTTT	CASSTRTGGDTQYF
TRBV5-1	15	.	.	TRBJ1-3	TGCGCCAGCAGACAAGCACAGTCCTCTGGAAACACCATATATTTT	CASRQAQSSGNTIYF
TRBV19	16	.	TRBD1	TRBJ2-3	TGTGCCAGTAGTATAAGAGGGGGCTTAAACACAGATACGCAGTATTTT	CASSIRGGLNTDTQYF
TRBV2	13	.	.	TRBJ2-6	TGTGCCAGCAGTGACGCGGGGGCCAACGTCCTGACTTTC	CASSDAGANVLTF
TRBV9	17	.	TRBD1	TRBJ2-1	TGTGCCAGCAGCGTGCAGAGTCTCCCGGGACAGGGGAATGAGCAGTTCTTC	CASSVQSLPGQGNEQFF
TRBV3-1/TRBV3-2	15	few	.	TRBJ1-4	TGTGCCAGCAGCCAAGCTCACAGCCCTAATGAAAAACTGTTTTTT	CASSQAHSPNEKLFF
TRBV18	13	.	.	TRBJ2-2	TGTGCCAGCTCACGGGCAGCAACCGGGGAGCTGTTTTTT	CASSRAATGELFF
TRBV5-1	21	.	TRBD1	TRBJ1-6	TGCGCCAGCAGCTTTGGTCGGAACAGGGACAGAGGGAGCTCCTATAATTCACCCCTCCACTTT	CASSFGRNRDRGSSYNSPLHF
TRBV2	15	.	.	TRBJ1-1	TGTGCCAGCAGTGAAGCGCTTAATAGAAACACTGAAGCTTTCTTT	CASSEALNRNTEAFF
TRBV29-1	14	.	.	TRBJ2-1	TGCAGCGTCGTTATGGCGGGGGCGTACAATGAGCAGTTCTTC	CSVVMAGAYNEQFF
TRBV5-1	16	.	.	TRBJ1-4	TGCGCCAGCAGCCCCACTGGGGGGTCGGCTAATGAAAAACTGTTTTTT	CASSPTGGSANEKLFF
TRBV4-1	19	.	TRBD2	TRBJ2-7	TGCGCCAGCAGCCAAGGCGCGTTAATAGCGGGGGGGAAGACCTACGAGCAGTACTTC	CASSQGALIAGGKTYEQYF
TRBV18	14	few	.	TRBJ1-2	TGTGCCAGCTCACCCCCGTCGCCGGGGTATGGCTACACCTTC	CASSPPSPGYGYTF
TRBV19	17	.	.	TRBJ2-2	TGTGCCAGTACCACGCTCACGGGGGGCGGGGACACCGGGGAGCTGTTTTTT	CASTTLTGGGDTGELFF
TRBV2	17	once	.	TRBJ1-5	TGTGCCAGCAGTGGTGCGGGACGGCTGTATAGCAATCAGCCCCAGCATTTT	CASSGAGRLYSNQPQHF
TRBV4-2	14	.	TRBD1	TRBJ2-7	TGTGCCAGCAGCCAACTTCGGGACAGTGAGAAGCAGTACTTC	CASSQLRDSEKQYF
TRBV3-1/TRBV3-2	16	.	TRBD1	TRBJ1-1	TGTGCCAGCAGCCCGTGGGACAGTGTCATGAACACTGAAGCTTTCTTT	CASSPWDSVMNTEAFF
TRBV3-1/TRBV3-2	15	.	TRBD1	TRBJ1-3	TGTGCCAGCAGCCAAGGGCGTCCAGGGGGCAACACCATATATTTT	CASSQGRPGGNTIYF
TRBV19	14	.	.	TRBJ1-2	TGTGCCAGTAGTATACGCAGGGGAAACTATGGCTACACCTTC	CASSIRRGNYGYTF